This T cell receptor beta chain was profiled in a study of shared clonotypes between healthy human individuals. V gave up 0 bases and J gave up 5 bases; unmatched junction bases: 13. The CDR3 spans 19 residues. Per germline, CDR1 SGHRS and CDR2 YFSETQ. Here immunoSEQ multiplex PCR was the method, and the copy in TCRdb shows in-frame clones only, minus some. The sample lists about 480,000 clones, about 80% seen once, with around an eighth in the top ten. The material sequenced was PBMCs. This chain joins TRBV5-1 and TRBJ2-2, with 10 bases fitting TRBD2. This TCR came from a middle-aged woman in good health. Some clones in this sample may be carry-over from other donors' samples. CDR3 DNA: TGCGCCAGCAGCTTGGGATTAAGGGTCACTAGCGGGATTACCGGGGAGCTGTTTTTT. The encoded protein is CASSLGLRVTSGITGELFF.